This T cell receptor beta chain was recorded in a study of blood T cell repertoires in COVID-19. Profiled with immunoSEQ multiplex PCR; TCRdb holds only in-frame clones, not every one. Among roughly 340,000 clones listed, roughly nine tenths were seen once. V lost 3 bases and J lost 0, with 12 bases in between. CDR1 is SGHDT, CDR2 YYEEEE, per germline. This CDR3 contains 16 residues. The sample was peripheral blood. The sequence was obtained from a woman under 40 with COVID-19, enrolled during active disease. The rearrangement uses TRBV5-6 and TRBJ2-2; TRBD1 might be the D (6 bases). CDR3 coding DNA: TGTGCCAGCAGCTGGGACACCCTACCGAACACCGGGGAGCTGTTTTTT. It specifies CASSWDTLPNTGELFF.